These T cell receptor beta chains were read from a single sample in a study of cytomegalovirus exposure and HLA in healthy donors. Clones were read by immunoSEQ multiplex PCR, and TCRdb kept only the in-frame ones, dropping some. This sample has 100,000 to 150,000 clones, with approximately 80% found just once. Material: PBMCs. The receptors were gathered from a young woman in good health and CMV-seronegative. Both conserved end residues are part of each CDR3. D genes are given only for firm matches. Size is omitted from some rows. Given values are once, few, many or a class for expanded clones.

d_call: TRBD2
clone_size: once
j_call: TRBJ2-7
v_call: TRBV29-1
cdr3_nt: TGCAGCGTGACGGGACTAGCGGGAGGGAACACCTACGAGCAGTACTTC
cdr3_aa: CSVTGLAGGNTYEQYF

d_call: TRBD2
clone_size: NA
j_call: TRBJ2-5
v_call: TRBV5-6
cdr3_nt: TGTGCCAGCAGCTTAATAACTAGCGGCCAAGAGACCCAGTACTTC
cdr3_aa: CASSLITSGQETQYF

d_call: TRBD2
clone_size: NA
j_call: TRBJ2-2
v_call: TRBV4-2
cdr3_nt: TGTGCCAGCAGCCAAGCATCTAGCGGGAGTAGGGGGGAGCTGTTTTTT
cdr3_aa: CASSQASSGSRGELFF

d_call: TRBD1
clone_size: few
j_call: TRBJ1-1
v_call: TRBV15
cdr3_nt: TGTGCCACCAGCCGGGACAGGGGTACAAGAGCTTTCTTT
cdr3_aa: CATSRDRGTRAFF

d_call: TRBD1
clone_size: NA
j_call: TRBJ1-1
v_call: TRBV29-1
cdr3_nt: TGCAGCTCAGGACAGGGAACGGGAGCTTTCTTT
cdr3_aa: CSSGQGTGAFF

d_call: TRBD1
clone_size: NA
j_call: TRBJ1-1
v_call: TRBV28
cdr3_nt: TGTGCCAGCAGGCTGAATTACAGGGGGCGGGTGGCTTTCTTT
cdr3_aa: CASRLNYRGRVAFF

d_call: NA
clone_size: NA
j_call: TRBJ2-3
v_call: TRBV6-5
cdr3_nt: TGTGCCAGCAGGGGCCCCACCCGCACAGATACGCAGTATTTT
cdr3_aa: CASRGPTRTDTQYF

d_call: NA
clone_size: NA
j_call: TRBJ1-1
v_call: TRBV6-4
cdr3_nt: TGTGCCAGCAAGAGGGAGGGCAGGGTGGGTCGCACTGAAGCTTTCTTT
cdr3_aa: CASKREGRVGRTEAFF

d_call: NA
clone_size: NA
j_call: TRBJ1-3
v_call: TRBV4-2
cdr3_nt: TGTGCCAGCAGCCAAGATCTGCCGAGCTCTGGAAACACCATATATTTT
cdr3_aa: CASSQDLPSSGNTIYF

d_call: TRBD1
clone_size: NA
j_call: TRBJ1-2
v_call: TRBV10-3
cdr3_nt: TGTGCCATCACCGGGACAGGGGGTAACTATGGCTACACCTTC
cdr3_aa: CAITGTGGNYGYTF

d_call: TRBD2
clone_size: NA
j_call: TRBJ2-2
v_call: TRBV7-8
cdr3_nt: TGTGCCTACTCCGGGACTAGGGCCGGGGAGCTGTTTTTT
cdr3_aa: CAYSGTRAGELFF

d_call: TRBD2
clone_size: NA
j_call: TRBJ2-7
v_call: TRBV27
cdr3_nt: TGTGCCAGCAGTCGAGCGGGACGCCAAATCTACGAGCAGTACTTC
cdr3_aa: CASSRAGRQIYEQYF

d_call: NA
clone_size: NA
j_call: TRBJ1-6
v_call: TRBV29-1
cdr3_nt: TGCAGCGTTGGGGCTGCGCGGGATTCACCCCTCCACTTT
cdr3_aa: CSVGAARDSPLHF

d_call: NA
clone_size: few
j_call: TRBJ2-1
v_call: TRBV6-5
cdr3_nt: TGTGCCAGCAGTAGGGGGGGGGCCGATGAGCAGTTCTTC
cdr3_aa: CASSRGGADEQFF

d_call: TRBD1
clone_size: NA
j_call: TRBJ2-2
v_call: TRBV6-5
cdr3_nt: TGTGCCAGCAGAGCCGCTACAGGGGTCACCGGGGAGCTGTTTTTT
cdr3_aa: CASRAATGVTGELFF

d_call: TRBD2
clone_size: NA
j_call: TRBJ2-1
v_call: TRBV6-1
cdr3_nt: TGTGCCAGCAGTCCGCGGGAGGATCAGGAGCAGTTCTTC
cdr3_aa: CASSPREDQEQFF

d_call: TRBD1
clone_size: NA
j_call: TRBJ2-7
v_call: TRBV6-5
cdr3_nt: TGTGCCAGCAGTATCCATCGGGACAGCTACGAGCAGTACTTC
cdr3_aa: CASSIHRDSYEQYF

d_call: TRBD2
clone_size: NA
j_call: TRBJ2-7
v_call: TRBV6-5
cdr3_nt: TGTGCCAGCAGCTCCTCGGGACTAGCGTCGCGCGAGCAGTACTTC
cdr3_aa: CASSSSGLASREQYF

d_call: NA
clone_size: NA
j_call: TRBJ1-2
v_call: TRBV9
cdr3_nt: TGTGCCAGCAGCAGGGTGGGGGAGGTCTTAAGAGGCTACACCTTC
cdr3_aa: CASSRVGEVLRGYTF

d_call: NA
clone_size: NA
j_call: TRBJ2-3
v_call: TRBV5-1
cdr3_nt: TGCGCCAGCAGCAGCCCGGGTAGCGGAACCACAGATACGCAGTATTTT
cdr3_aa: CASSSPGSGTTDTQYF

d_call: TRBD2
clone_size: NA
j_call: TRBJ2-5
v_call: TRBV7-9
cdr3_nt: TGTGCCAGCAGCCCCGCCGTTTCGCGGGAGTCCGGAAAGACCCAGTACTTC
cdr3_aa: CASSPAVSRESGKTQYF

d_call: TRBD1
clone_size: NA
j_call: TRBJ2-7
v_call: TRBV6-6
cdr3_nt: TGTGCCAGCAGTTACGCTGGGGACAGGGGTTCCTACGAGCAGTACTTC
cdr3_aa: CASSYAGDRGSYEQYF

d_call: TRBD2
clone_size: NA
j_call: TRBJ2-7
v_call: TRBV30
cdr3_nt: TGTGCCTGGGGACTAGCTCGGGAGCAGTACTTC
cdr3_aa: CAWGLAREQYF

d_call: TRBD1
clone_size: NA
j_call: TRBJ1-1
v_call: TRBV29-1
cdr3_nt: TGCAGCGTACGATGGACAGGGGATACATGGGCTGCAAGAGCTTTCTTT
cdr3_aa: CSVRWTGDTWAARAFF

d_call: TRBD2
clone_size: once
j_call: TRBJ2-7
v_call: TRBV12-5
cdr3_nt: TGTGCTAGTGGTTTGGTACTGCTAGCGGGAGGCATCTCCTACGAGCAGTACTTC
cdr3_aa: CASGLVLLAGGISYEQYF

d_call: NA
clone_size: few
j_call: TRBJ1-1
v_call: TRBV7-9
cdr3_nt: TGTGCCAGCAGCGCCGATGGGCCCGGGGACACTGAAGCTTTCTTT
cdr3_aa: CASSADGPGDTEAFF

d_call: TRBD1
clone_size: NA
j_call: TRBJ2-3
v_call: TRBV19
cdr3_nt: TGTGCCAGTAGTATTACTGGGACAGGGGGAAATACGCAGTATTTT
cdr3_aa: CASSITGTGGNTQYF

d_call: NA
clone_size: NA
j_call: TRBJ1-1
v_call: TRBV19
cdr3_nt: TGTGCCAGTAGTAGGATAGGGGGTCTGGAAAACACTGAAGCTTTCTTT
cdr3_aa: CASSRIGGLENTEAFF

d_call: TRBD2
clone_size: NA
j_call: TRBJ2-5
v_call: TRBV15
cdr3_nt: TGTGCCACCAGCAGAGATCGGGGGGAGGGGGAGACCCAGTACTTC
cdr3_aa: CATSRDRGEGETQYF

d_call: NA
clone_size: NA
j_call: TRBJ1-2
v_call: TRBV30
cdr3_nt: TGTGCCTGGGGCAGGGGCCCGCCGACCCTTGGCTACACCTTC
cdr3_aa: CAWGRGPPTLGYTF

d_call: NA
clone_size: NA
j_call: TRBJ2-5
v_call: TRBV4-1
cdr3_nt: TGCGCCAGCACGGGCCTAACAGGACCCCAAGAGACCCAGTACTTC
cdr3_aa: CASTGLTGPQETQYF

d_call: TRBD1
clone_size: NA
j_call: TRBJ1-2
v_call: TRBV7-9
cdr3_nt: TGTGCCAGCAGCTTAAGGCAGGGGGGTAACTATGGCTACACCTTC
cdr3_aa: CASSLRQGGNYGYTF

d_call: NA
clone_size: NA
j_call: TRBJ1-5
v_call: TRBV27
cdr3_nt: TGTGCCAGCAGTTTACCCCGACAGTATGATCAGCCCCAGCATTTT
cdr3_aa: CASSLPRQYDQPQHF

d_call: NA
clone_size: few
j_call: TRBJ1-1
v_call: TRBV6-1
cdr3_nt: TGTGCCAGCAGTCCCCTTTTGAACACTGAAGCTTTCTTT
cdr3_aa: CASSPLLNTEAFF

d_call: TRBD2
clone_size: NA
j_call: TRBJ2-7
v_call: TRBV29-1
cdr3_nt: TGCAGCGTCGGGGGGGGTTCCCCCTACGAGCAGTACTTC
cdr3_aa: CSVGGGSPYEQYF

d_call: NA
clone_size: NA
j_call: TRBJ1-2
v_call: TRBV12-2
cdr3_nt: TGTGCAAGTCGCTTAGACCCTAGGTCTAACTATGGCTACACCTTC
cdr3_aa: CASRLDPRSNYGYTF

d_call: NA
clone_size: few
j_call: TRBJ1-6
v_call: TRBV27
cdr3_nt: TGTGCCAGCAGGTTAACAGGGATTGGAAATTCACCCCTCCACTTT
cdr3_aa: CASRLTGIGNSPLHF

d_call: TRBD2
clone_size: NA
j_call: TRBJ2-5
v_call: TRBV5-1
cdr3_nt: TGCGCCAGCAGCTTGACACTAGCGGGAGGTCAGTACTTC
cdr3_aa: CASSLTLAGGQYF

d_call: NA
clone_size: NA
j_call: TRBJ1-2
v_call: TRBV6-1
cdr3_nt: TGTGCCAGCAGTGAAGCCGGGAACTATGGCTACACCTTC
cdr3_aa: CASSEAGNYGYTF

d_call: NA
clone_size: NA
j_call: TRBJ2-7
v_call: TRBV7-2
cdr3_nt: TGTGCCAGCAGCTTCCAGGACTTCTACGAGCAGTACTTC
cdr3_aa: CASSFQDFYEQYF

d_call: NA
clone_size: NA
j_call: TRBJ2-1
v_call: TRBV15
cdr3_nt: TGTGCCACCAACCCTTCCGGGATAGGTTCCTACAATGAGCAGTTCTTC
cdr3_aa: CATNPSGIGSYNEQFF

d_call: NA
clone_size: NA
j_call: TRBJ2-7
v_call: TRBV5-1
cdr3_nt: TGCGCCAGCAGCTTGCTCCAGTCAGGTAGATACGAGCAGTACTTC
cdr3_aa: CASSLLQSGRYEQYF

d_call: TRBD1
clone_size: NA
j_call: TRBJ1-1
v_call: TRBV7-9
cdr3_nt: TGTGCCAGCAGCTTAAGCACAGGGGTCACTGAAGCTTTCTTT
cdr3_aa: CASSLSTGVTEAFF

d_call: TRBD1
clone_size: NA
j_call: TRBJ1-5
v_call: TRBV19
cdr3_nt: TGTGCCAGTAGTATCGACAGGGTGAATCAGCCCCAGCATTTT
cdr3_aa: CASSIDRVNQPQHF

d_call: NA
clone_size: NA
j_call: TRBJ1-2
v_call: TRBV19
cdr3_nt: TGTGCCAGTAGTATAGGGTGGGGGCTCGGCTACACCTTC
cdr3_aa: CASSIGWGLGYTF